This TCR beta chain stems from a study of T cell repertoires in cytomegalovirus infection. About the research overall: The authors relied on CMV epitopes, both recently identified HLA-C-restricted and well-studied HLA-B-restricted.

Study-wide points: The study found HLA-C-restricted CMV-specific TCR beta clonotypes dominating the ex vivo response.

TCRdb processed the reads anew with MiXCR; each CDR3 protein has one entry. There are hundreds of thousands of distinct CDR3 sequences in the sample; 25% to 30% occur only once, and 20% lies in the top ten. Germline CDR1 reads SGHVS; CDR2 reads FNYEAQ. Trimming cost V 4 bases and J 5 bases; bases outside gene matches: 6. The CDR3 consists of 14 residues. This clonotype was seen a handful of times. Antigen: not known. The sequencing here drew on cultured PBMCs, taken from culture after CMV antigen stimulation. The clonotype was recovered from a human donor in good health (CMV status not recorded). Some clones in this sample may be carry-over from other donors' samples. The chain recombines TRBV7-6 with TRBJ2-5, with 8 bases that match TRBD2. CDR3 bases: TGTGCCAGCAGCTCCGGGACTAGACTCGAGACCCAGTACTTC. It codes for CASSSGTRLETQYF.